These 10 T cell receptor beta chains were sequenced from one sample in a study of CD4 T cells in relation to SARS-CoV-2 and coronaviruses. Their specific antigens are unknown. Assay: immunoSEQ multiplex PCR; the TCRdb copy retains only in-frame clones and omits some. The repertoire holds 26,000 or so clones, with roughly 69% as singletons. CD4+ T cells from unexposed donors were obtained before the COVID-19 pandemic (2011-2018). The cells were cultured for roughly 11 days before CD4+ T cells were isolated. Specimen: CD4+ T cells from PBMCs, cultured in vitro. These TCRs come from a human donor in good health.

The chain employs TRBV7-2 and TRBJ1-5; tentatively, D is TRBD1 (5 bases). The V gene lost 3 bases and the J gene lost 5 bases, with 14 bases spanning the gap. CDR1 and CDR2 (germline): SGHTA, FQGNSA. The CDR3 sequence is 15 residues long. CDR3 nucleotide sequence: TGTGCCAGCAGCTTGGGGACGCCCGAGGATCAGCCCCAGCATTTT. It encodes CASSLGTPEDQPQHF.

The V call is TRBV27, the J call TRBJ1-4; D not resolved. The CDR3 length is 14 residues. V lost 2 bases and J lost 6, with 10 bases in between. CDR1 and CDR2 (germline): MNHEY, SMNVEV (reference sequence). The CDR3 DNA follows: TGTGCCAGCAGTTTAGCCCCTAGAGATGAAAAACTGTTTTTT. Residues: CASSLAPRDEKLFF.

J is TRBJ1-6 and V is TRBV7-8, with D perhaps matching TRBD1 (6 bases). CDR1 and CDR2 (germline): SGHVS, FQNEAQ. This CDR3 is built from 14 residues. V was cut by 5 bases and J by 7 bases, with 12 bases left in between. For the CDR3, the DNA is TGTGCCAGCAGCCCCGGGGGCCTCAATTCACCCCTCCACTTT. Translating it yields CASSPGGLNSPLHF.

This rearrangement joins TRBV24-1 to TRBJ1-5, with 12 bases aligning to TRBD1. The CDR3 covers 20 residues. Germline values: CDR1 KGHDR, CDR2 SFDVKD. With 2 bases clipped from V and 1 base from J, the junction kept 11 bases outside the gene matches. This chain's CDR3 is CATSDYGTGGAAESNQPQHF. The CDR3 region has the DNA TGTGCCACCAGTGATTACGGGACAGGGGGCGCGGCCGAAAGCAATCAGCCCCAGCATTTT.

A single count supports this clone. This chain connects TRBV3-1 (or the pseudogene TRBV3-2) to TRBJ2-7; D unclear. The CDR3 is made up of 11 amino acids. Trimming cost V 1 base and J 5 bases, with 3 bases left between them. CDR1 is LGHDT and CDR2 is YNNKEL in the germline V gene (reference sequence). This CDR3 reads CASSQVHEQYF. CDR3 bases: TGTGCCAGCAGCCAAGTCCACGAGCAGTACTTC.

The chain recombines TRBV9 with TRBJ1-4, with 9 bases matching TRBD1. The CDR3 sequence is 14 residues long. Looked up from germline, CDR1 is SGDLS and CDR2 is YYNGEE. V lost 4 bases and J lost 5; bases outside the gene matches: 3. Here the CDR3 reads CASSFGTGNEKLFF. The CDR3 DNA follows: TGTGCCAGCAGCTTCGGGACAGGGAATGAAAAACTGTTTTTT.

This clone was detected only a few times. The V gene is TRBV3-1 (or the pseudogene TRBV3-2), the J gene TRBJ2-1, with a tentative D call TRBD2 (6 bases). Germline V lookup: CDR1 LGHDT, CDR2 YNNKEL (reference sequence). The CDR3 has 14 residues. The V and J ends lost 0 bases and 9 bases respectively, with 12 bases between them. CDR3 DNA sequence: TGTGCCAGCAGCCAAGAACTAGCAGACACTGAGCAGTTCTTC. Protein product: CASSQELADTEQFF.

The chain employs TRBV7-8 and TRBJ1-2, with D unclear. Trimming shortened V by 4 bases and J by 4 bases, and 13 bases separated the two germline ends. CDR1 and CDR2 from the germline V gene are SGHVS and FQNEAQ. This CDR3 region has 14 residues. The CDR3 region has the DNA TGTGCCAGCAGCTCGTCGGACCGGCTCTATGGCTACACCTTC. Protein: CASSSSDRLYGYTF.

The chain employs TRBV4-3 and TRBJ2-1; no definite D call. Per germline, CDR1 LGHNA and CDR2 YSLEER. Trimming pared 0 bases from V and 0 bases from J, leaving 6 bases between. The CDR3 has 15 amino acids. The CDR3 reads CASSQDTSSYNEQFF. CDR3 nucleotides: TGCGCCAGCAGCCAAGATACGAGCTCCTACAATGAGCAGTTCTTC.

The genes are TRBV7-8 and TRBJ2-1, with 9 bases that match TRBD2. The CDR3 runs 16 residues. With V trimmed by 5 bases and J by 6 bases, 11 bases remained unmatched. The germline V gene encodes CDR1 SGHVS and CDR2 FQNEAQ. CDR3 nucleotide sequence: TGTGCCAGCAGCCAGCGGGGGGACCCGGGATTCAATGAGCAGTTCTTC. Its translation is CASSQRGDPGFNEQFF.